These 26 T cell receptor beta chains were all obtained from the same sample, sequenced in a study of beta chain features in type 1 diabetes. The authors reverse transcribed all of the isolated RNA, so sequencing captured expressed TCRB transcripts. TCRdb keeps only in-frame clones here, not all; method: immunoSEQ multiplex PCR. Among about 660,000 clones listed, roughly 13% were seen once. The antigens of these receptors remain unknown. Study results and limitations: TCRB CDR3s were moderately but significantly shorter in Type 1 diabetes patients in all four CD4+ subsets.

Material: naive CD4+ T cells from blood. The receptor source for this set is a man between 18 and 35 years old with type 1 diabetes.

This chain connects TRBV6-5 to TRBJ2-5; TRBD1 might be the D (6 bases). The length of the CDR3 is 13 residues. Germline CDR1 is MNHEY and CDR2 is SVGAGI. The V and J ends lost 10 bases and 5 bases respectively, with 17 bases between them. The CDR3 here is CATTTGAYETQYF. The CDR3 DNA sequence: TGTGCCACTACGACAGGTGCATACGAGACCCAGTACTTC.

In its sample, this clone was seen a few times. CDR3 coding DNA: TGTGCCAGCAGCTACCTATACAGGGATACCACTGAAGCTTTCTTT. It yields the protein CASSYLYRDTTEAFF. The chain combines TRBV28 with TRBJ1-1, with a weak D call TRBD1 (6 bases). The CDR3 loop spans 15 amino acids. The germline V gene has CDR1 MDHEN and CDR2 SYDVKM. The V gene lost 6 bases and the J gene lost 4 bases, with 18 bases spanning the gap.

Only a few counts were recorded for this clone. This CDR3 reads CASSLRAPEGNEQFF. The CDR3 DNA follows: TGTGCCAGCAGCTTAAGAGCCCCAGAGGGAAATGAGCAGTTCTTC. V and J are TRBV5-6 and TRBJ2-1, with D maybe TRBD2 (5 bases). Trimming removed 2 bases at V and 7 bases at J, with 16 bases between. The CDR3 consists of 15 residues. Germline V CDR1 and CDR2: SGHDT, YYEEEE.

V gene TRBV2 combines with J gene TRBJ2-3; D unresolved. Germline V gives CDR1 SNHLY, CDR2 FYNNEI. The CDR3 is 13 residues long. The ends were cut back, 3 bases at V and 2 bases at J, with 6 bases in the middle. CDR3 coding DNA: TGTGCCAGCAGTGAGGGGTTCACAGATACGCAGTATTTT. Translating it yields CASSEGFTDTQYF.

V and J are TRBV7-2 and TRBJ1-6; D is perhaps TRBD1 (5 bases). The V end lost 5 bases, the J end lost 8 bases, and 16 bases lay between the germline ends. Germline V gene lookup returns CDR1 SGHTA and CDR2 FQGNSA. The CDR3 runs 15 residues. DNA of the CDR3: TGTGCCAGCAGCCCAAACCAGGGCCCCCATTCACCCCTCCACTTT. It specifies CASSPNQGPHSPLHF.

The V gene is TRBV7-2, the J gene TRBJ2-2; a weak D match, TRBD1 (5 bases). Germline assignment: CDR1 SGHTA and CDR2 FQGNSA. This CDR3 contains 13 residues. V was clipped by 5 bases and J by 5 bases, with 9 bases between them. CDR3 sequence reads: CASSDPGTGELFF. The CDR3 DNA sequence: TGTGCCAGCAGCGACCCAGGGACCGGGGAGCTGTTTTTT.

The CDR3 DNA is TGTGCCAGCAGCTTAGGGACTAGCGGGGGCGAAGATACGCAGTATTTT. The encoded protein is CASSLGTSGGEDTQYF. This sequence joins TRBV7-3 and TRBJ2-3; 14 bases are a match to TRBD2. V lost 2 bases, J lost 5 bases, and 3 bases stayed unmatched. The germline V gene has CDR1 SGHTA and CDR2 FQGTGA. CDR3 size: 16 residues.

The rearrangement joins TRBV29-1 to TRBJ1-2; D not resolved. This CDR3 region has 17 residues. Germline loops: CDR1 SQVTM, CDR2 ANQGSEA. The ends were cut back, 0 bases at V and 5 bases at J, with 22 bases in the middle. The CDR3, as DNA: TGCAGCGTTGAAGATTCCTTAAGACATGGGAGCCTATATGGCTACACCTTC. It yields the protein CSVEDSLRHGSLYGYTF.

This clone came up a few times. The J gene is TRBJ2-7, the V gene TRBV28; weak D call: TRBD1 (6 bases). Germline V gives CDR1 MDHEN, CDR2 SYDVKM. V lost 5 bases to trimming and J lost 0 bases, with 11 bases between them. The length of the CDR3 is 14 residues. As DNA, the CDR3 is TGTGCCAGCAGTGAACCAGGGGTCTCCTACGAGCAGTACTTC. It specifies CASSEPGVSYEQYF. Drawing the rest from reference TRBV28 and TRBJ2-7, the complete variable domain is DVKVTQSSRYLVKRTGEKVFLECVQDMDHENMFWYRQDPGLGLRLIYFSYDVKMKEKGDIPEGYSVSREKKERFSLILESASTNQTSMYLCASSEPGVSYEQYFGPGTRLTVT.

This chain joins TRBV9 and TRBJ1-3, with D unresolved. The CDR3 totals 15 residues. Germline loops: CDR1 SGDLS, CDR2 YYNGEE. V was pared by 1 base and J by 0 bases, with 8 bases between. The DNA for the CDR3 is TGTGCCAGCAGCGTAAGGTCCTACTCTGGAAACACCATATATTTT. This gives the protein CASSVRSYSGNTIYF. Full variable domain (rest looked up from reference TRBV9 and TRBJ1-3): DSGVTQTPKHLITATGQRVTLRCSPRSGDLSVYWYQQSLDQGLQFLIQYYNGEERAKGNILERFSAQQFPDLHSELNLSSLELGDSALYFCASSVRSYSGNTIYFGEGSWLTVV.

This chain uses TRBV11-2 with TRBJ2-2, with TRBD2 matching 8 bases. The CDR3 is made up of 16 amino acids. The germline V gene has CDR1 SGHAT and CDR2 FQNNGV. J lost 0 bases, V lost 7 bases, and 7 bases had no gene match. The CDR3 sequence is CASKPRAGANTGELFF. CDR3 in DNA: TGTGCCAGCAAACCTAGAGCGGGAGCGAACACCGGGGAGCTGTTTTTT.

The sample holds a few counts of this clone. This chain joins TRBV18 and TRBJ1-2; no clear D gene. Germline CDR1 KGHSH, CDR2 LQKENI. V was pared by 2 bases and J by 6 bases, with 13 bases between. This CDR3 is built from 14 residues. The CDR3, as DNA: TGTGCCAGCTCACCAGGAAACGGGAGGAATGGCTACACCTTC. Its translation: CASSPGNGRNGYTF.

The chain employs TRBV5-1 and TRBJ2-5; 7 nucleotides agree with TRBD1. This CDR3 has 15 residues. The V gene's germline CDR1 is SGHRS and CDR2 YFSETQ. Trimming removed 1 base from V and 5 bases from J; junction bases left unmatched: 8. CDR3 region: CASSLFQGELETQYF. CDR3 DNA: TGCGCCAGCAGCTTGTTTCAGGGGGAGTTGGAGACCCAGTACTTC.

The chain has TRBV6-5 and TRBJ1-1; D gene uncertain. Trimming removed 0 bases from V and 11 bases from J, with 10 bases in between. Germline assignment: CDR1 MNHEY and CDR2 SVGAGI. The CDR3 covers 12 residues. CDR3 DNA sequence: TGTGCCAGCAGTTACTCCGGTAGGGTGGCTTTCTTT. Protein product: CASSYSGRVAFF.

This clone was detected a few times. This chain links TRBV5-6 with TRBJ2-5; 14 nucleotides match TRBD2. CDR1 and CDR2 from the germline V gene are SGHDT and YYEEEE. This CDR3 region has 16 residues. The J segment lost 1 base and the V segment lost 3 bases, leaving 2 bases of the junction unmatched. CDR3 sequence (DNA): TGTGCCAGCAGCTGGGGACTAGCGGGAGCCCAAGAGACCCAGTACTTC. It codes for CASSWGLAGAQETQYF.

This clone was counted a few times. The chain links TRBV18 to TRBJ1-2; tentative D call: TRBD1 (6 bases). The CDR3 consists of 17 residues. Germline V gene lookup returns CDR1 KGHSH and CDR2 LQKENI. The V gene lost 3 bases and the J gene lost 3 bases, with 20 bases spanning the gap. In DNA, the CDR3 is TGTGCCAGCTCACCCCCCTTGGGGGAGGGGGTGTACTATGGCTACACCTTC. Amino acid sequence: CASSPPLGEGVYYGYTF.

This clone came up a few times. The J gene is TRBJ1-5, the V gene TRBV6-1; 7 bases are a match to TRBD1. Germline CDR1 is MNHNS and CDR2 is SASEGT. This CDR3 region has 13 residues. The junction had 4 bases not matched to a gene; V was cut back by 8 bases and J by 3 bases. In DNA form, the CDR3 reads TGTGCCAGCGAACAGGGGAACAATCAGCCCCAGCATTTT. As protein: CASEQGNNQPQHF.

This clone was seen a handful of times. This chain connects TRBV4-3 to TRBJ2-7; 9 nucleotides line up with TRBD2. The V gene end was trimmed by 4 bases and the J gene end by 7 bases; junction bases not matched to a gene: 14. Looked up from germline, CDR1 is LGHNA and CDR2 is YSLEER. This CDR3 contains 16 residues. CDR3 coding DNA: TGCGCCAGCAGCCTTCAGCGGGGGGCTAAGTCGGGAGAGCAGTACTTC. It encodes CASSLQRGAKSGEQYF.

The chain has TRBV7-2 and TRBJ2-7; a weak D match, TRBD2 (5 bases). Trimming took off 1 base at V and 7 bases at J, with 8 bases between the two ends. Germline V gene data show CDR1 as SGHTA and CDR2 as FQGNSA. The CDR3 runs to 12 residues. CDR3 sequence (DNA): TGTGCCAGCAGCTTAGGCCCGGGGGAGCAGTACTTC. This gives the protein CASSLGPGEQYF.

In this sample, this clone turned up a few times. CDR3 residues: CSGAGTGTSQWTQYF. The DNA of the CDR3 is TGCAGCGGAGCCGGGACAGGGACCTCACAGTGGACGCAGTATTTT. This chain uses TRBV29-1 with TRBJ2-3; 9 nucleotides match TRBD1. This CDR3 spans 15 amino acids. The V segment lost 7 bases and the J segment 9 bases; nucleotides outside the gene matches: 17. Per germline, CDR1 SQVTM and CDR2 ANQGSEA.

The chain carries TRBV6-6 and TRBJ1-1; 7 nucleotides line up with TRBD1. This CDR3 is built from 15 residues. Germline V gene sequence: CDR1 MNHNY, CDR2 SVGAGI (reference sequence). Germline trimming cut 6 bases from V and 0 bases from J; bases unmatched to any gene: 7. Here the CDR3 reads CASRHGTVMNTEAFF. CDR3 coding DNA: TGTGCCAGCAGGCACGGGACAGTCATGAACACTGAAGCTTTCTTT.

Only a few counts were recorded for this clone. The chain joins TRBV21-1 to TRBJ2-7; the DNA was not used to check the table's D call, TRBD2. TRBV21-1 corresponds to a pseudogene. This CDR3 contains 13 residues. This CDR3 is CASPPSGACEQYF. CDR3 in DNA: TGTGCCAGCCCTCCCAGCGGGGCTTGTGAGCAGTACTTC.

The rearrangement uses TRBV19 and TRBJ2-3; tentatively, D is TRBD1 (6 bases). Trimming took off 4 bases at V and 3 bases at J, with 8 bases between the two ends. The CDR3 sequence is 13 residues long. Germline lookup yields CDR1 LNHDA and CDR2 SQIVND (reference sequence). In nucleotides, the CDR3 is TGTGCCAGTAGTAGGGGGCGAACAGATACGCAGTATTTT. Protein product: CASSRGRTDTQYF.

The chain has TRBV19 and TRBJ1-2; tentative D call: TRBD1 (6 bases). Germline CDR1 is LNHDA and CDR2 is SQIVND (reference sequence). Deletions cut 6 bases from V and 5 bases from J, with 13 bases between. The CDR3 is 13 residues long. CDR3 sequence reads: CASSLQGIYGYTF. The CDR3 DNA reads TGTGCCAGTAGCCTACAGGGAATATATGGCTACACCTTC.

The CDR3 spells CAWSGKRQGRYF. CDR3 coding DNA: TGTGCCTGGAGTGGTAAGCGACAGGGAAGATATTTT. The chain combines TRBV30 with TRBJ2-3, with 7 bases identical to TRBD1. Germline values: CDR1 GTSNPN, CDR2 SVGIG (reference sequence). The CDR3 length is 12 residues. Germline trimming cut 1 base from V and 15 bases from J; bases unmatched to any gene: 10.

The chain has TRBV29-1 and TRBJ1-1, with 9 positions matching TRBD1. CDR3 length: 13 residues. The J segment lost 4 bases and the V segment lost 7 bases, leaving 7 bases of the junction unmatched. Germline loops: CDR1 SQVTM, CDR2 ANQGSEA. The CDR3 region is CSARGTGTTEAFF. CDR3 nucleotides: TGCAGCGCCAGAGGGACAGGGACCACTGAAGCTTTCTTT. Full variable domain (outside the CDR3, taken from reference TRBV29-1 and TRBJ1-1): SAVISQKPSRDICQRGTSLTIQCQVDSQVTMMFWYRQQPGQSLTLIATANQGSEATYESGFVIDKFPISRPNLTFSTLTVSNMSPEDSSIYLCSARGTGTTEAFFGQGTRLTVV.